This T cell receptor beta chain emerged from a study of blood T cell repertoires in COVID-19. Across the study: PBMCs, B-cell-depleted T cells, or T cells were the source of the cDNA or gDNA that made up the material.

Per the germline V gene, CDR1 is MDHEN and CDR2 is SYDVKM. The CDR3 runs to 12 residues. Deletions cut 5 bases from V and 5 bases from J, with 10 bases between. In its sample, this clone was seen once. Donors of Cohort 3 who recovered were those that had two negative PCRs, clearance, or symptom resolution. Study processing details: Nucleated cell number was recorded as an estimate derived from reference gene primer amplification. The table came from immunoSEQ multiplex PCR; TCRdb's copy has only in-frame clones and leaves some out. From that table come the V and J calls and clone size; the DNA was used to work out D and trimming. The sample holds around 300,000 clones, 75% to 90% seen once.

V is TRBV28 and J is TRBJ2-7; tentative D call: TRBD1 (5 bases). The sequenced material came from PBMCs or T cells enriched from blood (not recorded which). This TCR was sampled from a man younger than 45 who had recovered from COVID-19. In nucleotides, the CDR3 is TGTGCCAGCAGTCTCACAGGAGACGAGCAGTACTTC. Its translation is CASSLTGDEQYF.